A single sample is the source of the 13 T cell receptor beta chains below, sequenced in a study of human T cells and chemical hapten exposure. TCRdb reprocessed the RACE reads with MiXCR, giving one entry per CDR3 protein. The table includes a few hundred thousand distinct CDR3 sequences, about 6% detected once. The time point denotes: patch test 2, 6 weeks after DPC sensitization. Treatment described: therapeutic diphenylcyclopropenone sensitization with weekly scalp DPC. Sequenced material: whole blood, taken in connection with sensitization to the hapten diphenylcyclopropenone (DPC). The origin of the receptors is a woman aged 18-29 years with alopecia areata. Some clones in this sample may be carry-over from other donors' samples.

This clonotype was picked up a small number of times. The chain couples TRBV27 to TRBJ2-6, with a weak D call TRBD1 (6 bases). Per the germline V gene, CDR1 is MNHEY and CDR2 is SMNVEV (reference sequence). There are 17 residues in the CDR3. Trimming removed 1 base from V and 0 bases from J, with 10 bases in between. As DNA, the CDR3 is TGTGCCAGCAGTTTATACGGGACAAACTCTGGGGCCAACGTCCTGACTTTC. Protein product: CASSLYGTNSGANVLTF.

DNA of the CDR3: TGTGCCAGCTCAGAAGAAACACGTTCACCCCTCCACTTT. Translation gives CASSEETRSPLHF. The chain carries TRBV2 and TRBJ1-6; D gene ambiguous. CDR1 and CDR2 (germline): SNHLY, FYNNEI. V lost 8 bases and J 9 bases, leaving 14 bases between the germline ends. The CDR3 loop spans 13 amino acids.

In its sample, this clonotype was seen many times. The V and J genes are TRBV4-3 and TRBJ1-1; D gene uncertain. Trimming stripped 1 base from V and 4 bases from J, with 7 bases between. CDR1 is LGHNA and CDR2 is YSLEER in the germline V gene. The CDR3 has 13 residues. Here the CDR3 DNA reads TGCGCCAGCAGCCAAGCCGGGAGCACTGAAGCTTTCTTT. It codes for CASSQAGSTEAFF.

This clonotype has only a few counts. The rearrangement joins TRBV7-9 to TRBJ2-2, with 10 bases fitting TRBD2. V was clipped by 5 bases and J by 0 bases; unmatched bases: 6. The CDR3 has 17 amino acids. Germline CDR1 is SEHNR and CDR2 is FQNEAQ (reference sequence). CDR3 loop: CASSRTSGITNTGELFF. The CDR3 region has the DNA TGTGCCAGCAGCCGAACTAGCGGGATAACGAACACCGGGGAGCTGTTTTTT. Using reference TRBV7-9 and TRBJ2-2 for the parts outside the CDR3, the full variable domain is DTGVSQNPRHKITKRGQNVTFRCDPISEHNRLYWYRQTLGQGPEFLTYFQNEAQLEKSRLLSDRFSAERPKGSFSTLEIQRTEQGDSAMYLCASSRTSGITNTGELFFGEGSRLTVL.

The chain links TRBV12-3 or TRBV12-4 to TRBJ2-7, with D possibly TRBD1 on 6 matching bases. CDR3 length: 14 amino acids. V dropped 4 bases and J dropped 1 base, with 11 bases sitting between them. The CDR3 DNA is TGTGCCAGCAGTTACGGGACACTTTCCTACGAGCAGTACTTC. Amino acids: CASSYGTLSYEQYF.

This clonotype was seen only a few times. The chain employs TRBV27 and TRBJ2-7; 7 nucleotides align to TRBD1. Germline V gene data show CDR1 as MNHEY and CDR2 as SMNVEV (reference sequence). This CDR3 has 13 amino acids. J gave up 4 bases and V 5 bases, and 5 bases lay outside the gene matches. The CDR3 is CASSKLTGYEQYF. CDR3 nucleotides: TGTGCCAGCAGTAAATTGACAGGGTACGAGCAGTACTTC.

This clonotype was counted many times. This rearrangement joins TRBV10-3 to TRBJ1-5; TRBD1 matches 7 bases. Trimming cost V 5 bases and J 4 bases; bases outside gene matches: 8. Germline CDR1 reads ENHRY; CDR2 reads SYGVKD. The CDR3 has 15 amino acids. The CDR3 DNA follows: TGTGCCATCAGTCACAACACAGGGGTAAATCAGCCCCAGCATTTT. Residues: CAISHNTGVNQPQHF.

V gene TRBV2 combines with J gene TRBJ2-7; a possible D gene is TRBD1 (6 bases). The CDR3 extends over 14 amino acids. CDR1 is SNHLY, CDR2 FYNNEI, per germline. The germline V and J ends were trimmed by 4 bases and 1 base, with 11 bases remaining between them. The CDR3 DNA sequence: TGTGCCAGCAGTGCCCAGGGGTATTCCTACGAGCAGTACTTC. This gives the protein CASSAQGYSYEQYF.

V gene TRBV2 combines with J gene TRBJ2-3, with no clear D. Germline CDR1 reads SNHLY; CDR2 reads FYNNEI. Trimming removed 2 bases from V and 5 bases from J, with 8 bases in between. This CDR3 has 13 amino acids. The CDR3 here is CASSESGVDTQYF. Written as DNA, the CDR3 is TGTGCCAGCAGTGAATCTGGGGTAGATACGCAGTATTTT.

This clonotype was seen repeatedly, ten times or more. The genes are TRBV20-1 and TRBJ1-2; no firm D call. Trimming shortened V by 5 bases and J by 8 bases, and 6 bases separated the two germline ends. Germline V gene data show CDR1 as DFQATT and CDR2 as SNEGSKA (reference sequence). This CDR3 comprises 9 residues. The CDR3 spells CSAARGYTF. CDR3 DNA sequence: TGCAGTGCTGCAAGGGGCTACACCTTC.

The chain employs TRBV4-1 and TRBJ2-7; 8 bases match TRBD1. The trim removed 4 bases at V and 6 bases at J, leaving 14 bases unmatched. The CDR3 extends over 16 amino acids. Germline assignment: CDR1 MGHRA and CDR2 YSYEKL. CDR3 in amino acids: CASSRNPGTGGSEQYF. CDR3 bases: TGCGCCAGCAGCCGGAACCCTGGGACAGGCGGGTCCGAGCAGTACTTC.

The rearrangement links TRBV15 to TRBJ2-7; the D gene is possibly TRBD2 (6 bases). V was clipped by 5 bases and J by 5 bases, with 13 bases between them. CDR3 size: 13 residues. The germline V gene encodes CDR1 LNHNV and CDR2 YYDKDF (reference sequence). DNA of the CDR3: TGTGCCACCAGCGGGGAGGCAGCCCACGAGCAGTACTTC. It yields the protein CATSGEAAHEQYF. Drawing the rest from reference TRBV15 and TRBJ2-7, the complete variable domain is DAMVIQNPRYQVTQFGKPVTLSCSQTLNHNVMYWYQQKSSQAPKLLFHYYDKDFNNEADTPDNFQSRRPNTSFCFLDIRSPGLGDTAMYLCATSGEAAHEQYFGPGTRLTVT.

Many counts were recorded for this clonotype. The CDR3 DNA reads TGTGCCATCCGAGAAGGGTGGGACACTGAAGCTTTCTTT. It codes for CAIREGWDTEAFF. V gene TRBV10-3 combines with J gene TRBJ1-1; D is undetermined. V shed 8 bases and J shed 3 bases, with 13 bases lying between them. Germline assignment: CDR1 ENHRY and CDR2 SYGVKD. The CDR3 has 13 amino acids.